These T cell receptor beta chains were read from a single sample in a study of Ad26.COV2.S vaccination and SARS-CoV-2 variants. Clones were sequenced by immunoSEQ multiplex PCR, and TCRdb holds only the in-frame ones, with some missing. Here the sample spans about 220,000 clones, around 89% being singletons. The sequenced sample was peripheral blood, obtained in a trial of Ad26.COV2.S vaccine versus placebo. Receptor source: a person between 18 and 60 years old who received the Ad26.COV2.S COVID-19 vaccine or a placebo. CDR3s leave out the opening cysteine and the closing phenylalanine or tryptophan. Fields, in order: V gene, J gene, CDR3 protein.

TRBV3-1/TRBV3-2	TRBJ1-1	ASSLTQNTEAF
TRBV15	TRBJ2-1	ATSSPGGPEGNEQF
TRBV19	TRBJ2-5	ASSSGREAETQY
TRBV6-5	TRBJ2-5	ASSSGTSPPVETQY
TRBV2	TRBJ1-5	ASRPLTGVSNQPQH
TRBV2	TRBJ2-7	ASSVQGAEQY
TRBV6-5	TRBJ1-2	ASGYRDSHNGYT
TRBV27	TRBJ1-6	ASSGQPFYNSPLH
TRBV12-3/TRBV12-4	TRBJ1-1	ASSPRQNTEAF
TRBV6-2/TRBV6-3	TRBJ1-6	ASSLDSYNSPLH
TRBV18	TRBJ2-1	ASSPPSVTSEQF
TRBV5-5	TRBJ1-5	ASSLTMSSDQPQH
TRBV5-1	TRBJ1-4	ASSLGGRPTNEKLF
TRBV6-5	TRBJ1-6	ASSQGAPNSPLH
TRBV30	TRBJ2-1	AWSEVGSNNEQF
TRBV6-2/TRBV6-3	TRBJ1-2	ASSPPMDSRIDGYT
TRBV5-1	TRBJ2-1	ASSFPGNEQF
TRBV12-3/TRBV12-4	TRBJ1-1	ASSLGGSAF
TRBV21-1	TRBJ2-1	ASSPREEQLTYNEQF
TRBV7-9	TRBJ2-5	ASSRDEGRETQY
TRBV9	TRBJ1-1	ASSVGTEPNTEAF
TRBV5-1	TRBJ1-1	ASTLWQGATEAF
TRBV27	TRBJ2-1	ASTLEGGYNEQF
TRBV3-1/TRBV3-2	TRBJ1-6	ASSQGDGMGRPLH
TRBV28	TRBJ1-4	ASSPGGVEKLF
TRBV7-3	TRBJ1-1	ASSPLTGAEAF
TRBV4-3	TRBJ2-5	ASSQDAGTGTQY
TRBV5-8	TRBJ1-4	ASSPGRGEGEKLF
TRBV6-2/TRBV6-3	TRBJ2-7	ASSYSGTLYEQY
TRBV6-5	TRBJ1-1	ASSTRESIAEAF
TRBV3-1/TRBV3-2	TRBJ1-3	ASSLGTVPGNTIY
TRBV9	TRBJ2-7	ASSLGLAGVYEQY
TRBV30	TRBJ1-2	AWGGTLRGYT
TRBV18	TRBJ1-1	ASSPGQGWEAF
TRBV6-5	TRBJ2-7	ATTQGGPYEQY
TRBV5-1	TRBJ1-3	ASSLLSGYSGNTIY
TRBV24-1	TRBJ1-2	ATSDPDRGYGYT
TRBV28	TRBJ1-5	ASSPGPRVFNQPQH
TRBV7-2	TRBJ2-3	ASSRSGGLATDTQY
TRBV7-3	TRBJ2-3	ASSSGGQSTDTQY
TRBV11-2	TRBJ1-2	ASSLGTGAAYGYT
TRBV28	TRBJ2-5	ASSRTGTGQETQY
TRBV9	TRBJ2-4	ASSVAEDTLAKNIQY
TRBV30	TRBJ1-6	AWRQGHSPLH
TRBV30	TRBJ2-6	ACLGGKPSGANVLT
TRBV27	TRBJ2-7	ASSMGHNSYEQY
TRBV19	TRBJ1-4	ASCAPGIEEKLF
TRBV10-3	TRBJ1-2	AISESDRGLYGYT
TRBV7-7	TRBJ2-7	ASSPSSIRGQGEQY
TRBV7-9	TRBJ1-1	ASRPEGLEAF
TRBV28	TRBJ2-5	ASTSGGAGQETQY